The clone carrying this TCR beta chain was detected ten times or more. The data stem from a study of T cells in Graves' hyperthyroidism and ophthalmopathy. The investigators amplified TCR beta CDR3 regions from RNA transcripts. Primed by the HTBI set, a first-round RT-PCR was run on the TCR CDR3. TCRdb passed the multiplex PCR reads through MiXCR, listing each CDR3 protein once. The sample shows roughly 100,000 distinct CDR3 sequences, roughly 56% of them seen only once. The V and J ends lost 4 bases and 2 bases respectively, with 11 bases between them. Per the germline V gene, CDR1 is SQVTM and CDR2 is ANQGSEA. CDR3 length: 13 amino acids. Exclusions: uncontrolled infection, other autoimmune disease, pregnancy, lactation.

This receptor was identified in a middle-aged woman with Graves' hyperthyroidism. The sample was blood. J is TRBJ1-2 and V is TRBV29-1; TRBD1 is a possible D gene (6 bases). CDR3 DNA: TGCAGCGTTGTGGACAGTATAAACTATGGCTACACCTTC. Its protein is CSVVDSINYGYTF.